The clone carrying this TCR beta chain was counted many times. The data were taken from a study of T cells in Graves' hyperthyroidism and ophthalmopathy. This CDR3 is 14 amino acids long. V was cut by 8 bases and J by 7 bases, with 18 bases left in between. In germline, CDR1 is MNHNS, CDR2 SASEGT. The hyperthyroidism patients had all been newly diagnosed, and their disease duration was under 2 months. Their ages ranged from 18 to 65 years. RNA transcripts were the template for amplifying TCR beta CDR3 regions. A first-round RT-PCR of the TCR CDR3 used the HTBI primer set. TCRdb independently ran MiXCR on the multiplex PCR reads; one entry per CDR3 protein. The sample yields about 320,000 distinct CDR3 sequences, around 16% seen once.

The chain is built from TRBV6-1 and TRBJ2-1; perhaps TRBD2 as D (6 bases). Sample: blood. This sequence was found in a man younger than 45 with Graves' hyperthyroidism. Written as DNA, the CDR3 is TGTGCCAGCGGAGGGATGGAGGGCGGAAATGAGCAGTTCTTC. It is translated as CASGGMEGGNEQFF.